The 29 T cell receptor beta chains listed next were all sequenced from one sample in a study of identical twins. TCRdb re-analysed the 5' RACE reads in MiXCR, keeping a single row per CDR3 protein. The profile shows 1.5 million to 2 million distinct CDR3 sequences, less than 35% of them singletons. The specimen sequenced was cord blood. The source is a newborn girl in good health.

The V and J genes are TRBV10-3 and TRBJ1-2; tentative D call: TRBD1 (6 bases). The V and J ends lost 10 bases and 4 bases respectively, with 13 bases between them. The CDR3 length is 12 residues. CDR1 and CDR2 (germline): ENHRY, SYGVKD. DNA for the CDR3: TGTGCCACAACAGGGCGTAGCTATGGCTACACCTTC. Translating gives CATTGRSYGYTF.

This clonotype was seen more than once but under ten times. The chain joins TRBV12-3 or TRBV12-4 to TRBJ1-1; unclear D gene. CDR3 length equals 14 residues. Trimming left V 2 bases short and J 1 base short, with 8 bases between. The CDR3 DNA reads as TGTGCCAGCAGTTTACGGCGGCGGAACACTGAAGCTTTCTTT. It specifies CASSLRRRNTEAFF.

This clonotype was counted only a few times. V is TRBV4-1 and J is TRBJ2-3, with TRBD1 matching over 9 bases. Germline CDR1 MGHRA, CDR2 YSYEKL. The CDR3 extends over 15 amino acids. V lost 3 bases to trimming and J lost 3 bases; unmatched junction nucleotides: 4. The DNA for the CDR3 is TGCGCCAGCAGCCATCACGGACAGGGGACAGATACGCAGTATTTT. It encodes CASSHHGQGTDTQYF.

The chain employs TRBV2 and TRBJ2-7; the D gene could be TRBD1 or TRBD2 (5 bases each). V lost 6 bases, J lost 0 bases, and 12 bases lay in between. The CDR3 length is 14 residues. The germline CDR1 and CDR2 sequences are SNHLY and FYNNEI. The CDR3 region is CASRLGTASYEQYF. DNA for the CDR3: TGTGCCAGCAGACTCGGGACGGCCTCCTACGAGCAGTACTTC.

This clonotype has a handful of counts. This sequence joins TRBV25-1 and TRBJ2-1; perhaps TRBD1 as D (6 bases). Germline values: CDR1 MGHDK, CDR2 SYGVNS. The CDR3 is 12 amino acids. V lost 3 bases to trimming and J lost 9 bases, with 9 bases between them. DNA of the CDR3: TGTGCCAGCAGTGAGGGGGCTATTGAGCAGTTCTTC. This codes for CASSEGAIEQFF.

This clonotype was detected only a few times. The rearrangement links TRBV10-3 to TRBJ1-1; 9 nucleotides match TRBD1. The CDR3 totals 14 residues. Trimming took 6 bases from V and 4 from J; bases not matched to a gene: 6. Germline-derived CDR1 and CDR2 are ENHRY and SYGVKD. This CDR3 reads CAISPSDRGTEAFF. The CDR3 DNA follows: TGTGCCATCAGCCCCTCGGACAGGGGCACTGAAGCTTTCTTT.

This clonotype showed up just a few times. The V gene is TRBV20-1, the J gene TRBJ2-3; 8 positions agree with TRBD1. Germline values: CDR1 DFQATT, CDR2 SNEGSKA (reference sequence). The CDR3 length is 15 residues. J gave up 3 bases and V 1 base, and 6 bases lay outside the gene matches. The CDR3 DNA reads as TGCAGTGCTAGAGGGTATAGGACAGGGACAGATACGCAGTATTTT. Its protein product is CSARGYRTGTDTQYF.

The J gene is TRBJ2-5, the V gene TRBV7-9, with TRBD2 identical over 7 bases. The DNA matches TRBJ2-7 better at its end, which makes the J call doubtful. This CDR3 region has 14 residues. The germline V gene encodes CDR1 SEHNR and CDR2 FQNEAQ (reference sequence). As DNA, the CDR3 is TGTGCCACCTCATGGGCGGGAGAAAAGGGCGAGCAGTACTTC. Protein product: CATSWAGEKGEQYF.

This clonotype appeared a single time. The CDR3, as DNA: TGTGCCAGCTCACTGACAGGGGTCTTACAGCCCCAGCATTTT. It is translated as CASSLTGVLQPQHF. V and J are TRBV18 and TRBJ1-5; 8 nucleotides line up with TRBD1. CDR1 is KGHSH, CDR2 LQKENI, per germline. CDR3 size: 14 residues. V dropped 4 bases and J dropped 7; count of bases not matched to a gene: 6.

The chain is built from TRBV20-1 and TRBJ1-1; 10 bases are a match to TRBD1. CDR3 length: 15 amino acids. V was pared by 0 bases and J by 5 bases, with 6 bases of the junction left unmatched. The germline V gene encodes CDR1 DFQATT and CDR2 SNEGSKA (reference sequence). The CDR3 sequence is CSARDPRTGGTEAFF. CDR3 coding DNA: TGCAGTGCTAGAGACCCAAGGACAGGGGGGACTGAAGCTTTCTTT.

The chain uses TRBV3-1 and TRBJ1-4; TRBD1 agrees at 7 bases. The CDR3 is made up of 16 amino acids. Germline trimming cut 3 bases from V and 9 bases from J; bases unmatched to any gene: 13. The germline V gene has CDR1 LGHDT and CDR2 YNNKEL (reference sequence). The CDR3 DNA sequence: TGTGCCAGCAGCCAGGCCAAGGGGACAGCCACCAAAAAACTGTTTTTT. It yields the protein CASSQAKGTATKKLFF.

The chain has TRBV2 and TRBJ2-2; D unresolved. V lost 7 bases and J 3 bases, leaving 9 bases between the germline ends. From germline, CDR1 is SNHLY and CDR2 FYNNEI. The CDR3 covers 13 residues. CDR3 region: CASTQTHTGELFF. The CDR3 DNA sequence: TGTGCCAGCACCCAGACCCACACCGGGGAGCTGTTTTTT. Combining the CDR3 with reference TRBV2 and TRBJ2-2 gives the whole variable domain EPEVTQTPSHQVTQMGQEVILRCVPISNHLYFYWYRQILGQKVEFLVSFYNNEISEKSEIFDDQFSVERPDGSNFTLKIRSTKLEDSAMYFCASTQTHTGELFFGEGSRLTVL.

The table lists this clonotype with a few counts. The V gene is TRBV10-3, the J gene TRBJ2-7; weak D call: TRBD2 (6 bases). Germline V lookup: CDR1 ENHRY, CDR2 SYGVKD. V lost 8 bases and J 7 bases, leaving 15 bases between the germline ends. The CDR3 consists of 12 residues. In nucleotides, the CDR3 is TGTGCCATCCGGGAGACCTACAATGAGCAGTACTTC. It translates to CAIRETYNEQYF.

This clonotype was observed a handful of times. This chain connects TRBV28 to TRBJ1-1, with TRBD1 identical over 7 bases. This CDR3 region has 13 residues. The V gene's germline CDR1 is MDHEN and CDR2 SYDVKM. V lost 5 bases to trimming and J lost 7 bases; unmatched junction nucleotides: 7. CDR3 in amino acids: CASSPPGQYEAFF. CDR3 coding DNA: TGTGCCAGCAGTCCCCCGGGACAGTATGAAGCTTTCTTT.

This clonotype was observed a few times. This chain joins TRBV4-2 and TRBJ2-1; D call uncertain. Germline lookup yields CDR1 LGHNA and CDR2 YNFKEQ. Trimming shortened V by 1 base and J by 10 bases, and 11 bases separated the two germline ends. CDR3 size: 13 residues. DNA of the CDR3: TGTGCCAGCAGCCAAGGTGGGGTATGGGAGCAGTTCTTC. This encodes CASSQGGVWEQFF.

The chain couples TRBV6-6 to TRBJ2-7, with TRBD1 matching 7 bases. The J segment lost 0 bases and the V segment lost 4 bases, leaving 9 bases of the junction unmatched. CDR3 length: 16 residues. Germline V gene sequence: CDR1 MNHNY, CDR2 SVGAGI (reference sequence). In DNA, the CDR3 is TGTGCCAGCAGTTCCGGGGACAGTGCCTTCTCCTACGAGCAGTACTTC. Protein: CASSSGDSAFSYEQYF.

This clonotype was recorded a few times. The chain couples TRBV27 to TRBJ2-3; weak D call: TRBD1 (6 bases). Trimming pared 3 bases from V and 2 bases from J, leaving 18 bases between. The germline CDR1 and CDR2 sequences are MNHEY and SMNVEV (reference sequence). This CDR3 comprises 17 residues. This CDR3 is CASSLGARYLYTDTQYF. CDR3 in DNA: TGTGCCAGCAGTTTGGGGGCTCGATACCTTTACACAGATACGCAGTATTTT.

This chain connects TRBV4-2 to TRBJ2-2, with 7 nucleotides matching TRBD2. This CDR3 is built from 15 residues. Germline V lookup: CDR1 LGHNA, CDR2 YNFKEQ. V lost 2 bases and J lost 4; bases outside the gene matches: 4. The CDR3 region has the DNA TGTGCCAGCAGCCAATCTAGCGGAGCCACCGGGGAGCTGTTTTTT. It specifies CASSQSSGATGELFF.

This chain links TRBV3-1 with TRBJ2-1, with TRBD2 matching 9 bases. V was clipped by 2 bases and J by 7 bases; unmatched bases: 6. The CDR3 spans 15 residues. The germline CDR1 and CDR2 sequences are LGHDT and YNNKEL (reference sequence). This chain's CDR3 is CASSQSSGVENEQFF. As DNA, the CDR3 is TGTGCCAGCAGCCAATCTAGCGGGGTCGAGAATGAGCAGTTCTTC.

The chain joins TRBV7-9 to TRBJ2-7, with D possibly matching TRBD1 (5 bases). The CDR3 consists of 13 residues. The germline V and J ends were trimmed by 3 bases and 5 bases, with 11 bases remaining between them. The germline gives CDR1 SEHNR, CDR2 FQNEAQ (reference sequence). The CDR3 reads CASSLTDGDEQYF. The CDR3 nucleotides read TGTGCCAGCAGCTTGACAGATGGGGACGAGCAGTACTTC. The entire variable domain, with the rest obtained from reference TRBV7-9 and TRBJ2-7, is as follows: DTGVSQNPRHKITKRGQNVTFRCDPISEHNRLYWYRQTLGQGPEFLTYFQNEAQLEKSRLLSDRFSAERPKGSFSTLEIQRTEQGDSAMYLCASSLTDGDEQYFGPGTRLTVT.

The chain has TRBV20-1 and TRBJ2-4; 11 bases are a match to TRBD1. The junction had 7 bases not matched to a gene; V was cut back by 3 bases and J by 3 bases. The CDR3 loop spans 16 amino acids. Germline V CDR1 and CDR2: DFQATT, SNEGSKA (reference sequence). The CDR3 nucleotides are TGCAGTGCTAGGACCCCGGGACAGGGGGGCAAAAACATTCAGTACTTC. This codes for CSARTPGQGGKNIQYF.

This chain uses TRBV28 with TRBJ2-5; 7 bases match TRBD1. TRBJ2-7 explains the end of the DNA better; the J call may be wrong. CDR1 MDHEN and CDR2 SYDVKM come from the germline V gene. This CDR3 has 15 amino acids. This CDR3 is CASSPIPGQRYEQYF. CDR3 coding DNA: TGTGCCAGCAGTCCAATCCCGGGACAGAGATACGAGCAGTACTTC.

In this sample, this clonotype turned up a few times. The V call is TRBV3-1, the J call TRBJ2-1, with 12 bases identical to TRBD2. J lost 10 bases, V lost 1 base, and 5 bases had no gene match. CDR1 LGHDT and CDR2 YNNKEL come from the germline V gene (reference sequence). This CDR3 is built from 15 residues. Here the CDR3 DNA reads TGTGCCAGCAGCCAAGGACTAGCGGGAGTCAGGGAGCAGTTCTTC. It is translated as CASSQGLAGVREQFF.

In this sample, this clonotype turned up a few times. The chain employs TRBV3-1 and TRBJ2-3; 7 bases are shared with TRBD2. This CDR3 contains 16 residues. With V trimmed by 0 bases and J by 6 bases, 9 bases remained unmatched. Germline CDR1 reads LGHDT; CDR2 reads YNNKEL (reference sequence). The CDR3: CASSQDLAAHGDTQYF. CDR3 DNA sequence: TGTGCCAGCAGCCAAGATCTAGCGGCCCACGGGGATACGCAGTATTTT.

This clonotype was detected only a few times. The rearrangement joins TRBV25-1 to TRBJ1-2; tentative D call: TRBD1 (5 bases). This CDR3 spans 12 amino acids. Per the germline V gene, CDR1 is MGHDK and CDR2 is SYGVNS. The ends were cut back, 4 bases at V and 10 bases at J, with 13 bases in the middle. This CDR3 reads CASSAGQGVYTF. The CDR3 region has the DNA TGTGCCAGCAGTGCCGGACAAGGGGTCTACACCTTC.

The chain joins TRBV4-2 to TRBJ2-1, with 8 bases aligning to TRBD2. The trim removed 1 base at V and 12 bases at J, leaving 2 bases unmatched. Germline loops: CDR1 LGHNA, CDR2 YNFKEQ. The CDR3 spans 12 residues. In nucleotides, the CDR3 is TGTGCCAGCAGCCAAGCCCGGGAGGGGCAGTTCTTC. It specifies CASSQAREGQFF.

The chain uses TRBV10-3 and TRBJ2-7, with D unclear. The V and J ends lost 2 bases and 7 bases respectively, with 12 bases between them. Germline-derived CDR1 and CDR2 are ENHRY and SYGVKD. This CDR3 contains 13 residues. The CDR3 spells CAISEPSNNEQYF. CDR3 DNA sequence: TGTGCCATCAGTGAGCCCTCAAATAATGAGCAGTACTTC.

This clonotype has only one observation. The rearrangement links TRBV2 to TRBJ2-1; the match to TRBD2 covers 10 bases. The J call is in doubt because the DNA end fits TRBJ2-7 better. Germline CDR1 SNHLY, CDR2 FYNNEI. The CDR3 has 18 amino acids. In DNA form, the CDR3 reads TGTGCCAGCAGTGAGATAAGCGGGGGGGCCCCCTTATACAATGAGCAGTACTTC. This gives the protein CASSEISGGAPLYNEQYF.

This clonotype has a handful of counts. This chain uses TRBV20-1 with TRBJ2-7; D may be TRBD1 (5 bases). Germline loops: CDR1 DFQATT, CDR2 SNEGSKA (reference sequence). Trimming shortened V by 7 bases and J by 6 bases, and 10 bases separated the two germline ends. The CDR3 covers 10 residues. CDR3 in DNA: TGCAGTGTCGAAACAGGCGAGCAGTACTTC. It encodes CSVETGEQYF.